This T cell receptor (beta chain) came from a study of shared clonotypes between healthy human individuals. At the level of the study: Plates per donor: three CD4 naive, three CD4 memory, two CD8 naive, one CD8 memory.

Comments on this clone: Its antigen remains unidentified.

Generated by immunoSEQ multiplex PCR, the TCRdb table keeps only in-frame clones and is missing some. The data show 950,000 to 1,200,000 clones, approximately 77% seen once. CD45RA+ naive and CD45RA-negative memory subsets were separated from CD4+ cells. CDR1 and CDR2 (germline): ENHRY, SYGVKD. The CDR3 length is 13 residues. The ends were cut back, 5 bases at V and 1 base at J, with 8 bases in the middle. Study results and caveats: The study found lower generation probabilities in non-shared clonotypes than in those shared by all four donors.

The source material was memory CD4+ T cells from PBMCs. Noted subset: CD45RA-negative fraction. This receptor was obtained from a man between 18 and 35 years old in good health. Some clones in this sample may be carry-over from other donors' samples. The chain joins TRBV10-3 to TRBJ1-1; D may be TRBD1 (6 bases). CDR3 sequence: CAISRTENTEAFF. CDR3 in DNA: TGTGCCATCAGTAGGACAGAGAACACTGAAGCTTTCTTT.